These 31 T cell receptor beta chains originate from one sample sequenced in a study of blood T cell repertoires in COVID-19. The protocol was immunoSEQ multiplex PCR, while the TCRdb copy is restricted to in-frame clones and leaves out a portion. This table has some 220,000 clones, approximately 90% appearing once. Material: PBMCs or T cells enriched from blood (not recorded which). The receptors stem from a woman under 40 who had recovered from COVID-19.

This sequence joins TRBV5-1 and TRBJ2-1, with D hard to call. From germline, CDR1 is SGHRS and CDR2 YFSETQ. The V gene lost 6 bases and the J gene lost 0 bases, with 22 bases spanning the gap. The CDR3 covers 18 residues. The CDR3 DNA reads TGCGCCAGCACACAGCTTGGTACAGTAGGTTCCTCCTACAATGAGCAGTTCTTC. It codes for CASTQLGTVGSSYNEQFF. The full variable domain, rest sourced from reference TRBV5-1 and TRBJ2-1, is KAGVTQTPRYLIKTRGQQVTLSCSPISGHRSVSWYQQTPGQGLQFLFEYFSETQRNKGNFPGRFSGRQFSNSRSEMNVSTLELGDSALYLCASTQLGTVGSSYNEQFFGPGTRLTVL.

This clone was observed once. The genes are TRBV5-4 and TRBJ1-6; D is unresolved. V lost 0 bases, J lost 5 bases, and 12 bases lay in between. This CDR3 spans 16 amino acids. The germline V gene has CDR1 SGHNT and CDR2 YYREEE (reference sequence). CDR3 nucleotide sequence: TGTGCCAGCAGCTTGGAGAGGGCCATAAATAATTCACCCCTCCACTTT. Protein sequence: CASSLERAINNSPLHF.

This clone was detected only a few times. The chain is built from TRBV4-3 and TRBJ1-2; 7 bases agree with TRBD1. CDR3 length equals 15 residues. J was trimmed by 5 bases and V by 0 bases; bases with no gene match: 6. Looked up from germline, CDR1 is LGHNA and CDR2 is YSLEER. CDR3 sequence reads: CASSQDAGGGYGYTF. CDR3 coding DNA: TGCGCCAGCAGCCAAGATGCAGGGGGAGGTTATGGCTACACCTTC.

With regard to this clone: The sample has other DNA sequences that encode this CDR3 too. This rearrangement joins TRBV6-5 to TRBJ1-5; the D is unclear. The CDR3 covers 13 residues. Germline V gene sequence: CDR1 MNHEY, CDR2 SVGAGI. The V end was cut by 2 bases, the J end by 5 bases, with 7 bases between. DNA for the CDR3: TGTGCCAGCAGTTACAGTTTAGATCAGCCCCAGCATTTT. Residues: CASSYSLDQPQHF.

The genes are TRBV7-2 and TRBJ2-3; D is perhaps TRBD2 (6 bases). The CDR3 runs 15 residues. V lost 1 base and J lost 2, with 10 bases in between. The germline CDR1 and CDR2 sequences are SGHTA and FQGNSA. The CDR3, as DNA: TGTGCCAGCAGCTTAGGGGTAGCGGTCACAGATACGCAGTATTTT. Translation: CASSLGVAVTDTQYF.

V and J are TRBV5-6 and TRBJ2-7, with 11 bases lining up with TRBD2. The length of the CDR3 is 14 residues. V shed 5 bases and J 3 bases; nucleotides not matched to a gene: 4. Germline V CDR1 and CDR2: SGHDT, YYEEEE. The CDR3 region is CASRRLAGSYEQYF. CDR3 in DNA: TGTGCCAGCAGGAGACTAGCGGGGAGCTACGAGCAGTACTTC.

The CDR3 here is CASSYSFTSMNTEAFF. Here the CDR3 DNA reads TGTGCCAGCAGTTACTCGTTCACATCCATGAACACTGAAGCTTTCTTT. The chain is built from TRBV6-5 and TRBJ1-1; unclear D gene. The CDR3 has 16 residues. V gave up 0 bases and J gave up 0 bases, with 11 bases separating them. CDR1 is MNHEY, CDR2 SVGAGI, per germline.

This chain uses TRBV4-3 with TRBJ2-3; no reliable D call. The length of the CDR3 is 14 residues. V shed 1 base and J shed 6 bases, with 11 bases lying between them. Germline CDR1 LGHNA, CDR2 YSLEER. CDR3 coding DNA: TGCGCCAGCAGCCAAGGCGGTAGAGCGGATACGCAGTATTTT. It codes for CASSQGGRADTQYF.

J is TRBJ2-7 and V is TRBV7-3, with D possibly TRBD1 on 6 matching bases. CDR1 is SGHTA, CDR2 FQGTGA, per germline. The V end lost 3 bases, the J end lost 5 bases, and 14 bases lay between the germline ends. CDR3 length: 14 residues. The CDR3 coding sequence is TGTGCCAGCAGCTTGAATCAGGGGTGGCACGAGCAGTACTTC. It yields the protein CASSLNQGWHEQYF.

This chain links TRBV27 with TRBJ1-1, with D possibly matching TRBD1 (5 bases). From germline, CDR1 is MNHEY and CDR2 SMNVEV (reference sequence). V was clipped by 2 bases and J by 0 bases, with 10 bases between them. This CDR3 spans 15 amino acids. In nucleotides, the CDR3 is TGTGCCAGCAGTTTAACGACGACAGTGAACACTGAAGCTTTCTTT. Its translation: CASSLTTTVNTEAFF.

This clone occurred once. The gene calls are TRBV5-4 and TRBJ2-5; maybe TRBD2 (6 bases). This CDR3 is 14 amino acids long. The germline V and J ends were trimmed by 7 bases and 1 base, with 14 bases remaining between them. CDR1 and CDR2 from the germline V gene are SGHNT and YYREEE (reference sequence). Written as DNA, the CDR3 is TGTGCCAGCGGACTCGGAGGGACCCAAGAGACCCAGTACTTC. Amino acid sequence: CASGLGGTQETQYF.

The chain links TRBV7-9 to TRBJ2-1, with D possibly being TRBD2 (5 bases). V lost 5 bases and J lost 0, with 14 bases in between. In germline, CDR1 is SEHNR, CDR2 FQNEAQ (reference sequence). The CDR3 totals 16 residues. Here the CDR3 reads CASSRGELSSYNEQFF. The CDR3 region has the DNA TGTGCCAGCAGCCGTGGGGAGTTAAGCTCCTACAATGAGCAGTTCTTC. Filled out from reference TRBV7-9 and TRBJ2-1, the complete variable domain reads DTGVSQNPRHKITKRGQNVTFRCDPISEHNRLYWYRQTLGQGPEFLTYFQNEAQLEKSRLLSDRFSAERPKGSFSTLEIQRTEQGDSAMYLCASSRGELSSYNEQFFGPGTRLTVL.

V usage is TRBV18 and J usage is TRBJ2-1; TRBD2 matches 8 bases. Germline CDR1 KGHSH, CDR2 LQKENI. The CDR3 contains 19 residues. J was trimmed by 3 bases and V by 3 bases; bases with no gene match: 16. This chain's CDR3 is CASSPRGGISHPDYNEQFF. The CDR3 nucleotides are TGTGCCAGCTCACCTCGGGGGGGCATTAGCCACCCGGACTACAATGAGCAGTTCTTC.

This chain connects TRBV6-2 or TRBV6-3 to TRBJ1-5; TRBD1 matches at 8 bases. The V gene end was trimmed by 6 bases and the J gene end by 1 base; junction bases not matched to a gene: 11. CDR1 and CDR2 (germline): MNHEY, SVGEGT. The CDR3 loop spans 17 amino acids. CDR3: CASSLVWRQGSNQPQHF. CDR3 coding DNA: TGTGCCAGCAGCCTAGTCTGGAGACAGGGGAGCAATCAGCCCCAGCATTTT.

This CDR3 reads CASSQTGDTQYF. The CDR3, as DNA: TGTGCCAGCAGTCAGACGGGAGATACGCAGTATTTT. The V call is TRBV27, the J call TRBJ2-3; D not certain. In germline, CDR1 is MNHEY, CDR2 SMNVEV (reference sequence). This CDR3 has 12 residues. The germline V and J ends were trimmed by 5 bases and 5 bases, with 8 bases remaining between them.

The chain carries TRBV9 and TRBJ2-2; TRBD1 agrees at 9 bases. Germline-derived CDR1 and CDR2 are SGDLS and YYNGEE. The CDR3 has 16 amino acids. V was clipped by 4 bases and J by 8 bases; unmatched bases: 12. The CDR3 protein is CASSPHRGRVSGELFF. CDR3 nucleotide sequence: TGTGCCAGCAGCCCGCACAGGGGGCGAGTGTCTGGGGAGCTGTTTTTT.

There are a few counts of this clone. The V and J genes are TRBV4-3 and TRBJ1-6; D may be TRBD1 (5 bases). Germline CDR1 reads LGHNA; CDR2 reads YSLEER. The ends were cut back, 3 bases at V and 8 bases at J, with 11 bases in the middle. The length of the CDR3 is 14 residues. In DNA, the CDR3 is TGCGCCAGCAGCCAGCGGGGGTTTGATTCACCCCTCCACTTT. Residues: CASSQRGFDSPLHF.

This chain uses TRBV6-5 with TRBJ2-1; the D gene is possibly TRBD2 (6 bases). V lost 6 bases to trimming and J lost 7 bases, with 16 bases between them. CDR3 length: 14 amino acids. Germline CDR1 MNHEY, CDR2 SVGAGI. CDR3 sequence (DNA): TGTGCCAGCAGCCCCACCCGGGACTCTAATGAGCAGTTCTTC. Protein: CASSPTRDSNEQFF.

This chain joins TRBV7-8 and TRBJ2-5, with TRBD2 as a possible D gene (7 bases). Germline CDR1 reads SGHVS; CDR2 reads FQNEAQ. The CDR3 sequence is 12 residues long. V gave up 8 bases and J gave up 5 bases, with 12 bases separating them. The CDR3 loop is CASGGAGETQYF. The CDR3 DNA follows: TGTGCCAGCGGGGGGGCAGGGGAGACCCAGTACTTC. The full variable domain, completed using reference TRBV7-8 and TRBJ2-5, is GAGVSQSPRYKVAKRGQDVALRCDPISGHVSLFWYQQALGQGPEFLTYFQNEAQLDKSGLPSDRFFAERPEGSVSTLKIQRTQQEDSAVYLCASGGAGETQYFGPGTRLLVL.

The rearrangement uses TRBV12-5 and TRBJ2-3; tentative D call: TRBD2 (6 bases). V gave up 5 bases and J gave up 1 base, with 10 bases separating them. The CDR3 contains 14 residues. In germline, CDR1 is LGHNT, CDR2 FRNRAP. CDR3 DNA: TGTGCTAGTGGTACTTCGGGGGGCACAGATACGCAGTATTTT. Amino acid sequence: CASGTSGGTDTQYF. Using reference TRBV12-5 and TRBJ2-3 for the parts outside the CDR3, the full variable domain is DARVTQTPRHKVTEMGQEVTMRCQPILGHNTVFWYRQTMMQGLELLAYFRNRAPLDDSGMPKDRFSAEMPDATLATLKIQPSEPRDSAVYFCASGTSGGTDTQYFGPGTRLTVL.

This chain uses TRBV7-8 with TRBJ2-5; 8 bases line up with TRBD2. Looked up from germline, CDR1 is SGHVS and CDR2 is FQNEAQ. This CDR3 contains 14 residues. V was clipped by 5 bases and J by 4 bases; unmatched bases: 6. This chain's CDR3 is CASSAGGGVETQYF. CDR3 coding DNA: TGTGCCAGCAGCGCGGGGGGAGGTGTAGAGACCCAGTACTTC.

V gene TRBV5-8 combines with J gene TRBJ1-4, with TRBD1 matching over 8 bases. The V segment lost 4 bases and the J segment 7 bases; nucleotides outside the gene matches: 9. Germline V gene data show CDR1 as SGHTS and CDR2 as YDEGEE. The CDR3 runs 15 residues. This chain's CDR3 is CASSHRGTGIEKLFF. Written as DNA, the CDR3 is TGTGCCAGCAGCCATCGTGGGACAGGCATTGAAAAACTGTTTTTT.

The chain recombines TRBV18 with TRBJ2-7; TRBD2 matches 11 bases. V shed 0 bases, J shed 4 bases, and the junction held 14 bases outside the gene matches. The CDR3 consists of 19 residues. Germline V CDR1 and CDR2: KGHSH, LQKENI. CDR3 loop: CASSPPSLSSGGAVYEQYF. CDR3 coding DNA: TGTGCCAGCTCACCACCTAGTTTGAGTAGCGGGGGGGCCGTGTACGAGCAGTACTTC. The complete variable domain, with remaining parts taken from reference TRBV18 and TRBJ2-7, reads NAGVMQNPRHLVRRRGQEARLRCSPMKGHSHVYWYRQLPEEGLKFMVYLQKENIIDESGMPKERFSAEFPKEGPSILRIQQVVRGDSAAYFCASSPPSLSSGGAVYEQYFGPGTRLTVT.

The chain combines TRBV27 with TRBJ2-1; the match to TRBD2 covers 12 bases. The V and J ends lost 4 bases and 5 bases, in that order; junction bases with no gene match: 6. This CDR3 is built from 16 residues. Germline CDR1 is MNHEY and CDR2 is SMNVEV (reference sequence). The CDR3 DNA follows: TGTGCCAGCAGTTCGACTAGCGGGGGTCCACACAATGAGCAGTTCTTC. Translation gives CASSSTSGGPHNEQFF.

This clone was detected once. J is TRBJ2-3 and V is TRBV6-5, with D unclear. Trimming pared 4 bases from V and 5 bases from J, leaving 10 bases between. This CDR3 comprises 13 residues. Germline CDR1 and CDR2: MNHEY and SVGAGI. CDR3 DNA sequence: TGTGCCAGCAGTTCAGGCAGCCTAGATACGCAGTATTTT. This codes for CASSSGSLDTQYF.

This chain uses TRBV12-5 with TRBJ1-2, with TRBD1 identical over 8 bases. The germline gives CDR1 LGHNT, CDR2 FRNRAP. Germline trimming cut 5 bases from V and 4 bases from J; bases unmatched to any gene: 9. The CDR3 sequence is 15 residues long. CDR3 sequence reads: CASGLASGGRYGYTF. The CDR3 nucleotides read TGTGCTAGTGGTCTGGCCTCAGGGGGCCGCTATGGCTACACCTTC.

The chain has TRBV29-1 and TRBJ1-2; D unresolved. Trimming left V 0 bases short and J 4 bases short, with 6 bases between. The CDR3 length is 12 residues. Per germline, CDR1 SQVTM and CDR2 ANQGSEA. The CDR3 nucleotides read TGCAGCGTTGAAGATCGGAGCTATGGCTACACCTTC. Its protein is CSVEDRSYGYTF.

CDR3 nucleotides: TGTGCCAGCAGCTCTTTGCAGGCTATGAACACTGAAGCTTTCTTT. Translation: CASSSLQAMNTEAFF. J is TRBJ1-1 and V is TRBV7-9; unclear D gene. This CDR3 comprises 15 residues. The V end was cut by 4 bases, the J end by 0 bases, with 12 bases between. Germline V gene data show CDR1 as SEHNR and CDR2 as FQNEAQ (reference sequence). Combining the CDR3 with reference TRBV7-9 and TRBJ1-1 gives the whole variable domain DTGVSQNPRHKITKRGQNVTFRCDPISEHNRLYWYRQTLGQGPEFLTYFQNEAQLEKSRLLSDRFSAERPKGSFSTLEIQRTEQGDSAMYLCASSSLQAMNTEAFFGQGTRLTVV.

The chain joins TRBV9 to TRBJ2-6, with 7 bases identical to TRBD2. Per germline, CDR1 SGDLS and CDR2 YYNGEE. The CDR3 is made up of 13 amino acids. Trimming at V came to 2 bases and at J to 14 bases, leaving 7 bases not matched to a gene. In nucleotides, the CDR3 is TGTGCCAGCAGCGTGGTCAGGGAGGGCCTCCTGACTTTC. It translates to CASSVVREGLLTF.

The CDR3 loop reads CASSYSTGNGYTF. CDR3 DNA: TGTGCCAGCAGTTACTCGACAGGGAATGGCTACACCTTC. The genes are TRBV6-5 and TRBJ1-2, with 7 bases identical to TRBD1. After removal of 0 bases from V and 6 bases from J, the junction contained 1 base not matched to a gene. The germline V gene encodes CDR1 MNHEY and CDR2 SVGAGI. This CDR3 is 13 amino acids long.

The chain combines TRBV2 with TRBJ1-1; 9 nucleotides line up with TRBD1. The trim removed 6 bases at V and 7 bases at J, leaving 6 bases unmatched. From germline, CDR1 is SNHLY and CDR2 FYNNEI. The CDR3 consists of 13 residues. CDR3: CASSAGTGNEAFF. The CDR3 region has the DNA TGTGCCAGCAGCGCCGGGACAGGGAATGAAGCTTTCTTT.